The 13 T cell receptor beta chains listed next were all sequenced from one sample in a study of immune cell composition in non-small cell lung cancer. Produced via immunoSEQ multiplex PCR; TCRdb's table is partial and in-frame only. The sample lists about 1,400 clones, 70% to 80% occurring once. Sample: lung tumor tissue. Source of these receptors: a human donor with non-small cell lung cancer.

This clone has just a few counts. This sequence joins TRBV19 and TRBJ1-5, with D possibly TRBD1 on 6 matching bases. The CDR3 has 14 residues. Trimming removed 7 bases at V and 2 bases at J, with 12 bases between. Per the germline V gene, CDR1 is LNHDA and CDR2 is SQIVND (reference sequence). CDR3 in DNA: TGTGCCAGTAATAAGGGGGAAGGCAATCAGCCCCAGCATTTT. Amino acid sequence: CASNKGEGNQPQHF.

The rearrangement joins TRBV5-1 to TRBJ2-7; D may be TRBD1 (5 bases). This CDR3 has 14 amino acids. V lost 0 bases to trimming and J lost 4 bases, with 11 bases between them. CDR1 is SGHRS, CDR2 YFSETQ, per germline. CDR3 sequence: CASSLEQGYYEQYF. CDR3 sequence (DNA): TGCGCCAGCAGCTTGGAGCAGGGATATTACGAGCAGTACTTC. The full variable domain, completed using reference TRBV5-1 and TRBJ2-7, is KAGVTQTPRYLIKTRGQQVTLSCSPISGHRSVSWYQQTPGQGLQFLFEYFSETQRNKGNFPGRFSGRQFSNSRSEMNVSTLELGDSALYLCASSLEQGYYEQYFGPGTRLTVT.

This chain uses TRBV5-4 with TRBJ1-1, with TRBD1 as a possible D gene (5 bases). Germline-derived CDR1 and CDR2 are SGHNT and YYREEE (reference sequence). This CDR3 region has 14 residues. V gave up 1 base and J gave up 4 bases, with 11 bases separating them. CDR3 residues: CASSLKGVGTEAFF. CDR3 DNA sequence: TGTGCCAGCAGCTTGAAAGGGGTCGGCACTGAAGCTTTCTTT.

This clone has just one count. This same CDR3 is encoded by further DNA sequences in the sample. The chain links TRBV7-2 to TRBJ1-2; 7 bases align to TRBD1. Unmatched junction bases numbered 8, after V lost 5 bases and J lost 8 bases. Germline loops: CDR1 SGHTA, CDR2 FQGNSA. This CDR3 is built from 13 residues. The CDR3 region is CASSPRGGYGYTF. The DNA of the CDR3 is TGTGCCAGCAGCCCTAGAGGGGGCTACGGCTACACCTTC.

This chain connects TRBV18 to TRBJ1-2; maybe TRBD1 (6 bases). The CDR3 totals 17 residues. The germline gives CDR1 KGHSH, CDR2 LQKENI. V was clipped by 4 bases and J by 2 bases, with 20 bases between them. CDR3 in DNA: TGTGCCAGCTCACTCCCACCGGGACAAGTTTCGAACTATGGCTACACCTTC. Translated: CASSLPPGQVSNYGYTF.

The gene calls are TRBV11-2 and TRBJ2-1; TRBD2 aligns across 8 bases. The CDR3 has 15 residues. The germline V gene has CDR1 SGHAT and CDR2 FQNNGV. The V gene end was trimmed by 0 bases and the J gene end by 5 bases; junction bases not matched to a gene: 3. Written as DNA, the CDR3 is TGTGCCAGCAGCTTAGAGTTGCGGGGGGACAATGAGCAGTTCTTC. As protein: CASSLELRGDNEQFF. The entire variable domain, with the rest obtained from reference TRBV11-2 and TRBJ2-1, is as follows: EAGVAQSPRYKIIEKRQSVAFWCNPISGHATLYWYQQILGQGPKLLIQFQNNGVVDDSQLPKDRFSAERLKGVDSTLKIQPAKLEDSAVYLCASSLELRGDNEQFFGPGTRLTVL.

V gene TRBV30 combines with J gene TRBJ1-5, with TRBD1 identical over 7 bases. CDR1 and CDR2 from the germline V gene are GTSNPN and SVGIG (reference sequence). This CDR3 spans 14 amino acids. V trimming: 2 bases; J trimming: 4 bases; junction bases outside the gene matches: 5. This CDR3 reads CAWSSLTGNQPQHF. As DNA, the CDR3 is TGTGCCTGGAGTTCTCTGACAGGGAATCAGCCCCAGCATTTT.

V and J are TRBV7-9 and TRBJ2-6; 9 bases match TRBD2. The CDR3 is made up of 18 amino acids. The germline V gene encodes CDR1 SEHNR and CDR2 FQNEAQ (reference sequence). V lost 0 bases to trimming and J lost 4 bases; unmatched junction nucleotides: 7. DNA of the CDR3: TGTGCCAGCAGCTTAGCCACCGCGGGGGGGCAGGGGGCCAACGTCCTGACTTTC. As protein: CASSLATAGGQGANVLTF.

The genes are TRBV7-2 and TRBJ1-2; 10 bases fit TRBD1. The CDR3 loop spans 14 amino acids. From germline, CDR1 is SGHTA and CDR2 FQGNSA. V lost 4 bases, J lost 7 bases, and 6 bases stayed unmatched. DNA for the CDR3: TGTGCCAGCAGCTCGGACAGGGGGGAGTTTGGCTACACCTTC. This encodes CASSSDRGEFGYTF. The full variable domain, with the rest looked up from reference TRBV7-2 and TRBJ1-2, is GAGVSQSPSNKVTEKGKDVELRCDPISGHTALYWYRQSLGQGLEFLIYFQGNSAPDKSGLPSDRFSAERTGGSVSTLTIQRTQQEDSAVYLCASSSDRGEFGYTFGSGTRLTVV.

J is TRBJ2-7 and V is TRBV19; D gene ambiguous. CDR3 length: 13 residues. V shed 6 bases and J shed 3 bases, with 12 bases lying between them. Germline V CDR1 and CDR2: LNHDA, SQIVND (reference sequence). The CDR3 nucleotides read TGTGCCAGTAGAAAAGAGGAACTCTACGAGCAGTACTTC. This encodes CASRKEELYEQYF.

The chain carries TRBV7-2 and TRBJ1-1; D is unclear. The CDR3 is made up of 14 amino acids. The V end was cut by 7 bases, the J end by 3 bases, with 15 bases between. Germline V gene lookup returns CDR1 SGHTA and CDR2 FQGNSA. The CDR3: CASKPGRLYTEAFF. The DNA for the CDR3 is TGTGCCAGCAAACCGGGGAGACTATACACTGAAGCTTTCTTT.

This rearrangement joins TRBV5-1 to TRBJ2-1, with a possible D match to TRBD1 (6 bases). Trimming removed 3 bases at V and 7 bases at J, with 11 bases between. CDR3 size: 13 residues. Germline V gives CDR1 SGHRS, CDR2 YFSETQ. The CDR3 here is CASSSGQMNEQFF. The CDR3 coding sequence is TGCGCCAGCAGCTCCGGACAGATGAATGAGCAGTTCTTC.

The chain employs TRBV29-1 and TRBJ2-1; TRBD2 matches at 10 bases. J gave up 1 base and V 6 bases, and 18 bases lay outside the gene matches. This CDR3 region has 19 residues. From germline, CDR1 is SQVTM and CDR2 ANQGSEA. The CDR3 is CSVDMPPPSSGGSYNEQFF. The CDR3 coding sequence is TGCAGCGTGGACATGCCGCCCCCCTCTAGCGGGGGATCCTACAATGAGCAGTTCTTC.